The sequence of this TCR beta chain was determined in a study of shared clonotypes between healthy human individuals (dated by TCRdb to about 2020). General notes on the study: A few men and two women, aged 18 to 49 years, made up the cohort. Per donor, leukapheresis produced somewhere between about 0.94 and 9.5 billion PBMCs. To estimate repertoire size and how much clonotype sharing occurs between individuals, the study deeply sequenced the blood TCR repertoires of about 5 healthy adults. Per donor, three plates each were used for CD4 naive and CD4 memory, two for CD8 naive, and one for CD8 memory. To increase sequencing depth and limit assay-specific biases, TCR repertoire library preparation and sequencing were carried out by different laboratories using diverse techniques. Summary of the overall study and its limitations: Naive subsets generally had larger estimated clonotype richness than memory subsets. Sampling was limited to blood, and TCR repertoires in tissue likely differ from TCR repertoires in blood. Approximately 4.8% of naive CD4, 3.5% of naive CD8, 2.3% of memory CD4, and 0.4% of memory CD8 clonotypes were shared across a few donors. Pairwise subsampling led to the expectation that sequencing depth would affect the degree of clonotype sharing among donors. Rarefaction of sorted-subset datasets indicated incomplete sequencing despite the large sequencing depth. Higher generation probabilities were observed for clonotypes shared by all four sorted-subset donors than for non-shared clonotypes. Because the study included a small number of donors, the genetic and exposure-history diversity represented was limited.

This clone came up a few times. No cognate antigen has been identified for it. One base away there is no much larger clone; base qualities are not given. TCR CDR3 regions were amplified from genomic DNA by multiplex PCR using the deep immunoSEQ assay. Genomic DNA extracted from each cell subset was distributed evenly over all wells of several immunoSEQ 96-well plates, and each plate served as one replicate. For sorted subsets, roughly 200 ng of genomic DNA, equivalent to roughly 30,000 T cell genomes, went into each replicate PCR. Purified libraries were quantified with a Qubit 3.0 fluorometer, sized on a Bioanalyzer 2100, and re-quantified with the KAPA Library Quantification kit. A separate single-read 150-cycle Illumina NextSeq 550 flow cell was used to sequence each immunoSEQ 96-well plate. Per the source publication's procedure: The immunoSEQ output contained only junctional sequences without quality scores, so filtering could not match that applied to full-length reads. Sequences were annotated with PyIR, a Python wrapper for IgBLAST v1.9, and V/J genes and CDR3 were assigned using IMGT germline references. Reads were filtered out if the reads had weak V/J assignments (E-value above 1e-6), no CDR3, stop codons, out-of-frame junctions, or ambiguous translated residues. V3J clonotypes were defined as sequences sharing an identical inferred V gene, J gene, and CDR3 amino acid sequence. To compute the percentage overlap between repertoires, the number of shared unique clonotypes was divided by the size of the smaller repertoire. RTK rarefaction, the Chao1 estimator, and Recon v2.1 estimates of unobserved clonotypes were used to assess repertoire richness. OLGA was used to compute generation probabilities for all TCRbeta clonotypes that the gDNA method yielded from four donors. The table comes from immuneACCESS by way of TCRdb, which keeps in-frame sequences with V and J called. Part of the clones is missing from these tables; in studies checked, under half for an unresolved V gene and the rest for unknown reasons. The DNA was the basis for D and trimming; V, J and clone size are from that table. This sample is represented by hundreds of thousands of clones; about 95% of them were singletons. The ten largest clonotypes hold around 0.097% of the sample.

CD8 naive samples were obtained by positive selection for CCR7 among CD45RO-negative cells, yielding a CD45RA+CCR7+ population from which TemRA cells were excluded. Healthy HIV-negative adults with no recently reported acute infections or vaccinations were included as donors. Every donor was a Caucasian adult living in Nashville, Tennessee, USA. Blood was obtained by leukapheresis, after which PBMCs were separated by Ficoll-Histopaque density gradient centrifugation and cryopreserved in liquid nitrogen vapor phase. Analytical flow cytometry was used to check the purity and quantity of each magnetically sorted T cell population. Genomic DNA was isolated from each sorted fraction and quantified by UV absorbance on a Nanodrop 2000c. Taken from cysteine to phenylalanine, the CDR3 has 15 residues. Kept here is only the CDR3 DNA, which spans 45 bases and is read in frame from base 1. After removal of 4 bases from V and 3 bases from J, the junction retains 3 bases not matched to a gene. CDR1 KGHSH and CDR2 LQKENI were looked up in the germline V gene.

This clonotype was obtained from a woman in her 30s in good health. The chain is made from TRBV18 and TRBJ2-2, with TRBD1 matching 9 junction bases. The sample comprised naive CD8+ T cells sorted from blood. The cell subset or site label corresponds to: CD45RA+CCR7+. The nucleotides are TGTGCCAGCTCACGGGACAGGGATCACACCGGGGAGCTGTTTTTT. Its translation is CASSRDRDHTGELFF.